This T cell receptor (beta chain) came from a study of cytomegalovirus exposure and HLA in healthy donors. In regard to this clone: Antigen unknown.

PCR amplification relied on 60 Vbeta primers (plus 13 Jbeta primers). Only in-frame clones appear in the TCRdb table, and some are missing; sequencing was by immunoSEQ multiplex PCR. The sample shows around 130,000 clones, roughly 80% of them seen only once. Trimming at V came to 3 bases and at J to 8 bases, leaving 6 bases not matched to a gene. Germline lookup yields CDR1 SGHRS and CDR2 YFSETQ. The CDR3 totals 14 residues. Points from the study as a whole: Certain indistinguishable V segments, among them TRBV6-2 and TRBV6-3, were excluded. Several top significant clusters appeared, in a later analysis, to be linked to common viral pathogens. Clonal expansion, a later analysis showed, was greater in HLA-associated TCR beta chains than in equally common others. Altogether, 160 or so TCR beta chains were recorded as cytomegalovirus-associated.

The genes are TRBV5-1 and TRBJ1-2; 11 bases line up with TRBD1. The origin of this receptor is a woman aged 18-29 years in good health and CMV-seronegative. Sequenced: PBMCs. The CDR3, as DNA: TGCGCCAGCAGCTACGGACAGGGGGCGGGCGGCTACACCTTC. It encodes CASSYGQGAGGYTF. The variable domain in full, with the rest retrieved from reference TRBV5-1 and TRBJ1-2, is KAGVTQTPRYLIKTRGQQVTLSCSPISGHRSVSWYQQTPGQGLQFLFEYFSETQRNKGNFPGRFSGRQFSNSRSEMNVSTLELGDSALYLCASSYGQGAGGYTFGSGTRLTVV.